Listed here are 24 T cell receptor beta chains from one sample, sequenced in a study of a mutant IDH1 vaccine in newly diagnosed glioma. Sequenced by immunoSEQ multiplex PCR; TCRdb stores in-frame clones only, minus some. The profile shows over 50,000 clones, 80% to 85% of them singletons. Time point described: week 5, during vaccination. Each dose of the vaccine consisted of 300 ug of mutant IDH1 20-mer peptide, with topical imiquimod. Their target antigens are unknown. The sequencing used PBMCs, collected from a glioma patient whose treatment included an IDH1 peptide vaccine. The source of these receptors is a man younger than 40 with glioma.

This chain connects TRBV9 to TRBJ2-7; D may correspond to TRBD1 or TRBD2 (6 bases each). The germline V gene encodes CDR1 SGDLS and CDR2 YYNGEE. The CDR3 runs to 15 residues. The V end was cut by 0 bases, the J end by 1 base, with 11 bases between. The CDR3 protein is CASSVGGALSYEQYF. The CDR3 DNA reads TGTGCCAGCAGCGTAGGGGGGGCACTTTCCTACGAGCAGTACTTC. Full variable domain (rest looked up from reference TRBV9 and TRBJ2-7): DSGVTQTPKHLITATGQRVTLRCSPRSGDLSVYWYQQSLDQGLQFLIQYYNGEERAKGNILERFSAQQFPDLHSELNLSSLELGDSALYFCASSVGGALSYEQYFGPGTRLTVT.

This chain links TRBV9 with TRBJ2-2; D is ambiguous. V was trimmed by 0 bases and J by 3 bases, leaving 9 bases between them. The germline V gene encodes CDR1 SGDLS and CDR2 YYNGEE. The CDR3 sequence is 15 residues long. CDR3 in amino acids: CASSVGAGDTGELFF. As DNA, the CDR3 is TGTGCCAGCAGCGTAGGAGCCGGAGACACCGGGGAGCTGTTTTTT.

The chain combines TRBV4-1 with TRBJ1-5, with no clear D. Germline lookup yields CDR1 MGHRA and CDR2 YSYEKL. Trimming removed 1 base from V and 4 bases from J, with 14 bases in between. The CDR3 totals 16 residues. CDR3 nucleotide sequence: TGCGCCAGCAGCCAAGTGCCCCTAGGACGGAATCAGCCCCAGCATTTT. Its protein is CASSQVPLGRNQPQHF.

This chain connects TRBV6-5 to TRBJ1-6; a possible D gene is TRBD1 (6 bases). Germline V gives CDR1 MNHEY, CDR2 SVGAGI. The CDR3 has 14 amino acids. Trimming removed 2 bases from V and 8 bases from J, with 10 bases in between. CDR3 region: CASSYGGTYSPLHF. Here the CDR3 DNA reads TGTGCCAGCAGTTACGGGGGCACTTATTCACCCCTCCACTTT.

This sequence joins TRBV15 and TRBJ2-2, with D perhaps matching TRBD1 or TRBD2 (5 bases each). CDR3 length: 15 residues. Looked up from germline, CDR1 is LNHNV and CDR2 is YYDKDF (reference sequence). V gave up 3 bases and J gave up 4 bases, with 12 bases separating them. This chain's CDR3 is CATSRMGDTTGELFF. The DNA for the CDR3 is TGTGCCACCAGCAGGATGGGGGATACCACCGGGGAGCTGTTTTTT.

The chain joins TRBV5-1 to TRBJ2-5, with 9 nucleotides matching TRBD1. The CDR3 contains 14 residues. Germline V gene sequence: CDR1 SGHRS, CDR2 YFSETQ. The junction had 7 bases not matched to a gene; V was cut back by 5 bases and J by 5 bases. Here the CDR3 DNA reads TGCGCCAGCAGATCACAGGGGGCTGGGGAGACCCAGTACTTC. Translation gives CASRSQGAGETQYF.

J is TRBJ1-5 and V is TRBV21-1; whether TRBD1, the table's D call, matches the DNA was not checked. TRBV21-1 is reported as a pseudogene. This CDR3 has 17 amino acids. CDR3 nucleotide sequence: TGTGCCAGCACCGTTGTCAGACAGGGGGAAAGCAATCAGCCCCAGCATTTT. Protein sequence: CASTVVRQGESNQPQHF.

The chain employs TRBV11-2 and TRBJ1-2, with unresolved D. Germline CDR1 and CDR2: SGHAT and FQNNGV. The ends were cut back, 1 base at V and 8 bases at J, with 11 bases in the middle. This CDR3 has 13 amino acids. The CDR3 DNA is TGTGCCAGCAGCTTAGCCGGGGTGGAGGGCTACACCTTC. It translates to CASSLAGVEGYTF.

V and J are TRBV7-9 and TRBJ2-5; D is ambiguous. The V end was cut by 3 bases, the J end by 3 bases, with 11 bases between. The length of the CDR3 is 14 residues. Germline CDR1 is SEHNR and CDR2 is FQNEAQ (reference sequence). The chain's CDR3 is CASSFMLREETQYF. The CDR3 DNA reads TGTGCCAGCAGCTTCATGTTAAGGGAAGAGACCCAGTACTTC.

The chain carries TRBV27 and TRBJ1-2; 7 nucleotides align to TRBD1. The V and J ends lost 6 bases and 0 bases, in that order; junction bases with no gene match: 7. This CDR3 has 15 amino acids. The germline CDR1 and CDR2 sequences are MNHEY and SMNVEV (reference sequence). CDR3 sequence: CASRLYRGTNYGYTF. The CDR3 nucleotides read TGTGCCAGCAGACTCTACAGGGGTACTAACTATGGCTACACCTTC.

The V gene is TRBV27, the J gene TRBJ1-3; 8 nucleotides align to TRBD1. The germline CDR1 and CDR2 sequences are MNHEY and SMNVEV (reference sequence). V gave up 7 bases and J gave up 4 bases; unmatched junction bases: 6. CDR3 length: 14 amino acids. The CDR3 spells CASMVDRVGNTIYF. DNA of the CDR3: TGTGCCAGCATGGTGGACAGGGTCGGAAACACCATATATTTT.

This clone has just one count. The rearrangement links TRBV6-5 to TRBJ2-7; 10 bases agree with TRBD2. The CDR3 totals 15 residues. Germline V gene data show CDR1 as MNHEY and CDR2 as SVGAGI. V lost 1 base and J lost 3; bases outside the gene matches: 3. DNA for the CDR3: TGTGCCAGCAGTTACTTAGGGACTAGCGACTACGAGCAGTACTTC. Its translation is CASSYLGTSDYEQYF.

A word on this clone: One junction end does not reproduce the germline sequence, and a read error may be involved. The V call is TRBV4-2, the J call TRBJ1-5, with D possibly matching TRBD1 (5 bases). The germline V gene has CDR1 LGHNA and CDR2 YNFKEQ. The CDR3 sequence is 15 residues long. The CDR3 DNA reads TGTGCCAGCAGCCAAGATCCAGGGAGTCATCAGCCCCGGCATTTT. Translating it yields CASSQDPGSHQPRHF.

The genes are TRBV19 and TRBJ1-1; 9 bases line up with TRBD1. V trimming: 4 bases; J trimming: 0 bases; junction bases outside the gene matches: 9. This CDR3 contains 17 residues. Germline loops: CDR1 LNHDA, CDR2 SQIVND (reference sequence). The CDR3, as DNA: TGTGCCAGTAGTAGGGGACAGGGTACTTATATGAACACTGAAGCTTTCTTT. Residues: CASSRGQGTYMNTEAFF.

This chain connects TRBV19 to TRBJ1-5; D is unclear. The CDR3 contains 15 residues. Germline loops: CDR1 LNHDA, CDR2 SQIVND (reference sequence). V lost 3 bases and J lost 1, with 10 bases in between. As DNA, the CDR3 is TGTGCCAGTAGTATTATCGGACGCAGCAATCAGCCCCAGCATTTT. Translation: CASSIIGRSNQPQHF.

This chain's CDR3 is CATSSKSGSGANVLTF. CDR3 bases: TGTGCCACCAGCTCAAAATCGGGATCTGGGGCCAACGTCCTGACTTTC. The chain combines TRBV15 with TRBJ2-6, with a possible D match to TRBD2 (5 bases). The CDR3 runs 16 residues. Germline V gives CDR1 LNHNV, CDR2 YYDKDF (reference sequence). Trimming stripped 5 bases from V and 1 base from J, with 12 bases between. The full variable domain, rest sourced from reference TRBV15 and TRBJ2-6, is DAMVIQNPRYQVTQFGKPVTLSCSQTLNHNVMYWYQQKSSQAPKLLFHYYDKDFNNEADTPDNFQSRRPNTSFCFLDIRSPGLGDTAMYLCATSSKSGSGANVLTFGAGSRLTVL.

This clone was observed a single time. V and J are TRBV4-1 and TRBJ2-3; 13 nucleotides agree with TRBD2. The V and J ends lost 4 bases and 0 bases, in that order; junction bases with no gene match: 4. This CDR3 is built from 17 residues. Germline V gives CDR1 MGHRA, CDR2 YSYEKL. Written as DNA, the CDR3 is TGCGCCAGCAGCCGCCCGGGACTAGCGGGGAGCACAGATACGCAGTATTTT. Its translation: CASSRPGLAGSTDTQYF.

V gene TRBV7-9 combines with J gene TRBJ2-2; D gene unclear. CDR1 and CDR2 from the germline V gene are SEHNR and FQNEAQ (reference sequence). Trimming removed 6 bases from V and 1 base from J, with 9 bases in between. The CDR3 sequence is 14 residues long. As DNA, the CDR3 is TGTGCCAGCAGAGGAGACGGGAACACCGGGGAGCTGTTTTTT. It is translated as CASRGDGNTGELFF. Together with reference TRBV7-9 and TRBJ2-2, the CDR3 gives the full variable domain: DTGVSQNPRHKITKRGQNVTFRCDPISEHNRLYWYRQTLGQGPEFLTYFQNEAQLEKSRLLSDRFSAERPKGSFSTLEIQRTEQGDSAMYLCASRGDGNTGELFFGEGSRLTVL.

This clone was observed a handful of times. The V call is TRBV2, the J call TRBJ1-5, with D possibly being TRBD1 (5 bases). Germline V gene data show CDR1 as SNHLY and CDR2 as FYNNEI. Trimming shortened V by 8 bases and J by 2 bases, and 13 bases separated the two germline ends. The CDR3 is made up of 14 amino acids. The CDR3 DNA is TGTGCCAGCGGACGGGACTGGGGCAATCAGCCCCAGCATTTT. This translates into CASGRDWGNQPQHF.

The chain uses TRBV10-3 and TRBJ1-1; maybe TRBD1 (5 bases). Germline loops: CDR1 ENHRY, CDR2 SYGVKD. This CDR3 region has 13 residues. V lost 3 bases and J 0 bases, leaving 5 bases between the germline ends. The DNA for the CDR3 is TGTGCCATCAGTGACAGGGTGAACACTGAAGCTTTCTTT. This sequence encodes CAISDRVNTEAFF.

The count of this clone is one. The chain couples TRBV5-1 to TRBJ1-6; TRBD1 matches at 11 bases. This CDR3 is built from 14 residues. Germline CDR1 reads SGHRS; CDR2 reads YFSETQ. With 3 bases clipped from V and 8 bases from J, the junction kept 1 base outside the gene matches. The CDR3: CASSWTGGYSPLHF. DNA for the CDR3: TGCGCCAGCAGCTGGACAGGGGGCTATTCACCCCTCCACTTT. The full variable domain, with the rest looked up from reference TRBV5-1 and TRBJ1-6, is KAGVTQTPRYLIKTRGQQVTLSCSPISGHRSVSWYQQTPGQGLQFLFEYFSETQRNKGNFPGRFSGRQFSNSRSEMNVSTLELGDSALYLCASSWTGGYSPLHFGNGTRLTVT.

The rearrangement joins TRBV5-1 to TRBJ1-1; TRBD1 might be the D (6 bases). Germline CDR1 and CDR2: SGHRS and YFSETQ. This CDR3 region has 14 residues. V gave up 4 bases and J gave up 2 bases, with 12 bases separating them. In DNA, the CDR3 is TGCGCCAGCAGCATAGACAGGCCTAACACTGAAGCTTTCTTT. Translating it yields CASSIDRPNTEAFF.

The chain uses TRBV4-1 and TRBJ2-7; 9 bases are a match to TRBD1. V shed 3 bases and J 6 bases; nucleotides not matched to a gene: 6. The CDR3 spans 14 residues. Germline CDR1 is MGHRA and CDR2 is YSYEKL. This CDR3 reads CASSQAGTGFEQYF. CDR3 nucleotides: TGCGCCAGCAGCCAGGCCGGGACAGGGTTCGAGCAGTACTTC.

The rearrangement links TRBV4-2 to TRBJ2-2, with 10 bases matching TRBD2. V dropped 4 bases and J dropped 6; count of bases not matched to a gene: 5. This CDR3 is built from 15 residues. CDR1 is LGHNA, CDR2 YNFKEQ, per germline. CDR3 nucleotides: TGTGCCAGCAGCCTGAAGCGGGGGGGCCCCGGGGAGCTGTTTTTT. Protein product: CASSLKRGGPGELFF.